A few counts support the clone carrying this T cell receptor beta chain. Its antigen is unidentified. This CDR3 region has 15 residues. V was pared by 6 bases and J by 5 bases, with 7 bases of the junction left unmatched. Germline V lookup: CDR1 LNHDA, CDR2 SQIVND (reference sequence). PCR primers comprised 60 Vbeta and 13 Jbeta primers. The protocol was immunoSEQ multiplex PCR, while the TCRdb copy is restricted to in-frame clones and leaves out a portion. The profile shows 150,000 to 200,000 clones, roughly 80% of them singletons. This entry belongs to a study of cytomegalovirus exposure and HLA in healthy donors. Broader study findings: Diagnosis of cytomegalovirus status made by the classifier reportedly showed high specificity and sensitivity. A missense variant in DCLRE1C was later tied to TCR beta V- and J-gene trimming. Using a false discovery rate of 0.05, a later analysis showed that approximately 17,000 TCR beta sequences were associated with HLA alleles.

This TCR was sampled from a man aged 18 to 29 in good health and CMV-seropositive. The chain combines TRBV19 with TRBJ1-1; 12 positions agree with TRBD1. The material sequenced was PBMCs. Here the CDR3 reads CASSPGTGGATEAFF. The CDR3 coding sequence is TGTGCCAGTAGCCCCGGGACAGGGGGCGCGACTGAAGCTTTCTTT.